Detailed here is one TCR beta chain. The data originate from a study of CD8 T cells in Susac syndrome. Roughly 0.45 to 1 ug RNA was reverse transcribed with random hexamers. TCRdb reprocessed the immunoSEQ multiplex PCR reads with MiXCR, giving one entry per CDR3 protein. The table has over 300,000 distinct CDR3 sequences, around 92% seen once. The CDR3 has 14 amino acids. Per the germline V gene, CDR1 is SGDLS and CDR2 is YYNGEE. V was shortened by 1 base and J by 5 bases, with 7 bases between the two germline ends. Negative isolation was used for CD8+ and CD4+ T cells, and FACS enrichment was applied to TEMRA cells.

The rearrangement joins TRBV9 to TRBJ1-6; D possibly corresponds to TRBD1 (5 bases). This clonotype was obtained from a human donor with multiple sclerosis. The specimen sequenced was CD4+ T cells from PBMCs. The DNA of the CDR3 is TGTGCCAGCAGCGTAACAGGCAATAATTCACCCCTCCACTTT. Translating gives CASSVTGNNSPLHF.